One and the same sample provided the 2 T cell receptor beta chains below, sequenced in a study of blood T cell repertoires in COVID-19 (dated by TCRdb to the early 2020s). To prepare the library, the immunoSEQ multiplex PCR assay was applied. TCRdb took over this immuneACCESS table, retaining in-frame rearrangements with V and J assigned. Such tables are incomplete; in checked studies, under half of the missing clones stem from an unresolved V gene, and the remainder is unexplained. The sample contains 100,000 to 150,000 clones, around 85% of them found a single time. Clones ranked in the top ten supply under 5% of the sample. The source material was peripheral blood. These receptors all stem from a man aged 60 to 69 with acute or convalescent COVID-19.

The chain links TRBV6-2 or TRBV6-3 to TRBJ1-1; 7 bases are shared with TRBD1. The CDR3 loop spans 15 amino acids. The ends lost 1 base at V and 1 base at J; junction bases unmatched: 3. CDR1 and CDR2 from the germline V gene are MNHEY and SVGEGT. The CDR3 nucleotides are TGTGCCAGCAGTTACTTCCGGGACAGGAACACTGAAGCTTTCTTT. Its protein is CASSYFRDRNTEAFF.

This clone was found a few times. V is TRBV5-1 and J is TRBJ1-4, with D hard to call. Germline CDR1 SGHRS, CDR2 YFSETQ. This CDR3 is built from 17 residues. Trimming removed 0 bases at V and 0 bases at J, with 12 bases between. DNA for the CDR3: TGCGCCAGCAGCTTGGCCCCGGGAGATGCAACTAATGAAAAACTGTTTTTT. Its protein product is CASSLAPGDATNEKLFF.